The rows below give T cell receptor beta chains drawn from one sample of a study of CD8 T cells in ankylosing spondylitis. TCRdb re-called the 5' RACE reads with MiXCR, one entry per CDR3 protein. The sample contains under 450,000 distinct CDR3 sequences, under 20% of which appear only once. Sequenced: blood, either unsorted or a sorted T cell fraction (not recorded which). The receptors shown here come from a male donor with ankylosing spondylitis. CDR3s include the opening cysteine and the closing phenylalanine or tryptophan. Each record gives: V gene, J gene, clone size, D gene, CDR3 protein, CDR3 DNA. D genes are given only for firm matches. Some rows have no size entry. The others give once, few or many, or a class for an expanded clone.

v_call: TRBV10-3
j_call: TRBJ2-1
clone_size: few
d_call: -
cdr3_aa: CATKTRLPNNEQFF
cdr3_nt: TGTGCCACTAAAACCAGGCTTCCCAACAATGAGCAGTTCTTC

v_call: TRBV12-3/TRBV12-4
j_call: TRBJ1-2
clone_size: -
d_call: -
cdr3_aa: CASSLGGRGGYGYTF
cdr3_nt: TGTGCCAGCAGCCTCGGTGGGAGGGGCGGCTATGGCTACACCTTC

v_call: TRBV2
j_call: TRBJ2-5
clone_size: -
d_call: TRBD2
cdr3_aa: CASSRERGWLETQYF
cdr3_nt: TGTGCCAGCAGTCGAGAGCGGGGGTGGCTAGAGACCCAGTACTTC

v_call: TRBV4-2
j_call: TRBJ1-3
clone_size: -
d_call: -
cdr3_aa: CASSQLMGTFSGNTIYF
cdr3_nt: TGTGCCAGCAGCCAATTGATGGGGACCTTCTCTGGAAACACCATATATTTT

v_call: TRBV7-8
j_call: TRBJ2-3
clone_size: few
d_call: -
cdr3_aa: CASSLYTDTQYF
cdr3_nt: TGTGCCAGCAGCTTATACACAGATACGCAGTATTTT

v_call: TRBV5-1
j_call: TRBJ2-7
clone_size: -
d_call: -
cdr3_aa: CASSLGEAQQYF
cdr3_nt: TGCGCCAGCAGCTTGGGAGAAGCACAGCAGTACTTC

v_call: TRBV5-1
j_call: TRBJ2-5
clone_size: few
d_call: TRBD1
cdr3_aa: CASSHGTGGQETQYF
cdr3_nt: TGCGCCAGCAGCCATGGGACAGGGGGACAAGAGACCCAGTACTTC

v_call: TRBV19
j_call: TRBJ1-5
clone_size: few
d_call: -
cdr3_aa: CASRTEGRGIFQPQHF
cdr3_nt: TGTGCCAGTAGAACAGAGGGCAGGGGTATTTTTCAGCCCCAGCATTTT

v_call: TRBV24-1
j_call: TRBJ2-6
clone_size: -
d_call: -
cdr3_aa: CATSDFGSSGANVLTF
cdr3_nt: TGTGCCACCAGTGATTTCGGCAGCTCTGGGGCCAACGTCCTGACTTTC

v_call: TRBV5-1
j_call: TRBJ2-7
clone_size: once
d_call: -
cdr3_aa: CASSSRGGTGEQYF
cdr3_nt: TGCGCCAGCAGCTCCAGGGGGGGGACGGGCGAGCAGTACTTC

v_call: TRBV7-9
j_call: TRBJ1-2
clone_size: -
d_call: TRBD1
cdr3_aa: CASSSGQGEGGYTF
cdr3_nt: TGTGCCAGCAGCTCCGGACAGGGAGAGGGTGGCTACACCTTC

v_call: TRBV11-2
j_call: TRBJ2-1
clone_size: -
d_call: TRBD2
cdr3_aa: CASSSLRSAGVVQFF
cdr3_nt: TGTGCCAGCAGTTCTCTAAGGTCGGCGGGGGTGGTGCAGTTCTTC

v_call: TRBV7-2
j_call: TRBJ2-1
clone_size: -
d_call: TRBD1
cdr3_aa: CASSLGTPGGEQFF
cdr3_nt: TGTGCCAGCAGCTTAGGGACCCCAGGGGGTGAGCAGTTCTTC

v_call: TRBV20-1
j_call: TRBJ1-5
clone_size: many
d_call: -
cdr3_aa: CSARDGTDQPQHF
cdr3_nt: TGCAGTGCTAGGGACGGGACCGATCAGCCCCAGCATTTT

v_call: TRBV4-2
j_call: TRBJ2-1
clone_size: few
d_call: -
cdr3_aa: CASSRPGVLYNEQFF
cdr3_nt: TGTGCCAGCAGCCGCCCGGGGGTACTGTACAATGAGCAGTTCTTC

v_call: TRBV10-3
j_call: TRBJ2-7
clone_size: -
d_call: TRBD2
cdr3_aa: CAISEWTSGSREQHF
cdr3_nt: TGTGCCATCAGTGAGTGGACTAGCGGGAGTCGCGAGCAGCACTTC

v_call: TRBV5-1
j_call: TRBJ2-2
clone_size: few
d_call: -
cdr3_aa: CASSLEWRTGELFF
cdr3_nt: TGCGCCAGCAGCTTGGAATGGCGCACCGGGGAGCTGTTTTTT

v_call: TRBV3-1
j_call: TRBJ2-5
clone_size: -
d_call: -
cdr3_aa: CASSQAKETQYF
cdr3_nt: TGTGCCAGCAGCCAAGCCAAAGAGACCCAGTACTTC

v_call: TRBV25-1
j_call: TRBJ2-7
clone_size: -
d_call: -
cdr3_aa: CASSDGPVQYF
cdr3_nt: TGTGCCAGCAGTGACGGTCCGGTGCAGTACTTC

v_call: TRBV5-1
j_call: TRBJ2-3
clone_size: few
d_call: TRBD1
cdr3_aa: CASSLGQGADTQYF
cdr3_nt: TGCGCCAGCAGCTTGGGACAGGGGGCAGATACGCAGTATTTT

v_call: TRBV4-2
j_call: TRBJ2-5
clone_size: few
d_call: -
cdr3_aa: CASSHPGTEETQYF
cdr3_nt: TGTGCCAGCAGCCATCCCGGGACGGAAGAAACCCAGTACTTC

v_call: TRBV5-1
j_call: TRBJ2-1
clone_size: few
d_call: -
cdr3_aa: CASSLGQDRQFF
cdr3_nt: TGCGCCAGCAGCTTGGGGCAGGACCGGCAGTTCTTC

v_call: TRBV2
j_call: TRBJ1-5
clone_size: few
d_call: -
cdr3_aa: CASSVRMRDNQPQHF
cdr3_nt: TGTGCCAGCAGCGTAAGGATGAGGGACAATCAGCCCCAGCATTTT

v_call: TRBV4-2
j_call: TRBJ2-2
clone_size: -
d_call: TRBD2
cdr3_aa: CASSPGTGGGGNTGELFF
cdr3_nt: TGTGCCAGCAGCCCCGGGACGGGGGGGGGCGGCAACACCGGGGAGCTGTTTTTT

v_call: TRBV12-3/TRBV12-4
j_call: TRBJ2-5
clone_size: -
d_call: -
cdr3_aa: CASSLVRQRLETQYF
cdr3_nt: TGTGCCAGCAGTTTGGTGAGACAGAGATTAGAGACCCAGTACTTC

v_call: TRBV18
j_call: TRBJ1-1
clone_size: -
d_call: -
cdr3_aa: CASSPGRSNTEAFF
cdr3_nt: TGTGCCAGCTCACCGGGCAGGTCGAACACTGAAGCTTTCTTT

v_call: TRBV27
j_call: TRBJ1-1
clone_size: -
d_call: -
cdr3_aa: CASSVQGWGTEAFF
cdr3_nt: TGTGCCAGCAGTGTGCAGGGATGGGGCACTGAAGCTTTCTTT

v_call: TRBV28
j_call: TRBJ1-5
clone_size: -
d_call: TRBD1
cdr3_aa: CASSLRGQGLSNQPQHF
cdr3_nt: TGTGCCAGCAGTTTACGGGGACAGGGGTTGAGCAATCAGCCCCAGCATTTT

v_call: TRBV12-3/TRBV12-4
j_call: TRBJ1-5
clone_size: few
d_call: -
cdr3_aa: CASSSVRGNQPQHF
cdr3_nt: TGTGCCAGCAGCTCCGTTCGGGGGAATCAGCCCCAGCATTTT

v_call: TRBV7-8
j_call: TRBJ2-5
clone_size: few
d_call: TRBD2
cdr3_aa: CASSSQTSGGKETQYF
cdr3_nt: TGTGCCAGCAGCTCGCAAACGAGCGGGGGGAAAGAGACCCAGTACTTC

v_call: TRBV30
j_call: TRBJ1-1
clone_size: -
d_call: -
cdr3_aa: CAWSVRGTEAFF
cdr3_nt: TGTGCCTGGAGTGTACGGGGAACTGAAGCTTTCTTT

v_call: TRBV4-3
j_call: TRBJ1-5
clone_size: many
d_call: -
cdr3_aa: CASSQDSRSNQPQHF
cdr3_nt: TGCGCCAGCAGCCAAGATAGCCGTAGCAATCAGCCCCAGCATTTT

v_call: TRBV4-1
j_call: TRBJ1-2
clone_size: many
d_call: -
cdr3_aa: CASRPLGGRPGGYTF
cdr3_nt: TGCGCCAGCAGACCCCTGGGGGGGCGCCCGGGTGGCTACACCTTC

v_call: TRBV20-1
j_call: TRBJ2-1
clone_size: -
d_call: -
cdr3_aa: CSAREGGRHSYNEQFF
cdr3_nt: TGCAGTGCTAGAGAGGGTGGGAGACATTCCTACAATGAGCAGTTCTTC

v_call: TRBV7-2
j_call: TRBJ2-1
clone_size: -
d_call: -
cdr3_aa: CASSLSGRASVTPDEQFF
cdr3_nt: TGTGCCAGCAGCCTGAGCGGCAGGGCTTCAGTTACTCCCGATGAGCAGTTCTTC

v_call: TRBV20-1
j_call: TRBJ2-5
clone_size: -
d_call: -
cdr3_aa: CSARDVVGETQYF
cdr3_nt: TGCAGTGCTAGAGATGTCGTGGGCGAGACCCAGTACTTC

v_call: TRBV12-3/TRBV12-4
j_call: TRBJ2-1
clone_size: few
d_call: TRBD2
cdr3_aa: CASSPRGLAGTEQFF
cdr3_nt: TGTGCCAGCAGTCCGCGGGGACTAGCGGGAACTGAGCAGTTCTTC

v_call: TRBV5-1
j_call: TRBJ2-5
clone_size: few
d_call: -
cdr3_aa: CASSFARGQETQYF
cdr3_nt: TGCGCCAGCAGCTTCGCTCGGGGGCAAGAGACCCAGTACTTC

v_call: TRBV19
j_call: TRBJ2-5
clone_size: -
d_call: TRBD1
cdr3_aa: CASSIVPGRGIRETQYF
cdr3_nt: TGTGCCAGTAGTATAGTACCGGGCAGGGGGATTCGCGAGACCCAGTACTTC

v_call: TRBV7-8
j_call: TRBJ2-7
clone_size: -
d_call: TRBD2
cdr3_aa: CASSPIPYSGSSYEQYF
cdr3_nt: TGTGCCAGCAGCCCAATACCCTATAGCGGGAGTTCCTACGAGCAGTACTTC

v_call: TRBV12-3/TRBV12-4
j_call: TRBJ1-1
clone_size: many
d_call: -
cdr3_aa: CASSSLNEAFF
cdr3_nt: TGTGCCAGCAGTTCGCTTAATGAAGCTTTCTTT

v_call: TRBV5-5
j_call: TRBJ1-6
clone_size: few
d_call: -
cdr3_aa: CASSPGPTSSYNSPLHF
cdr3_nt: TGTGCCAGCAGCCCGGGACCGACGAGCTCCTATAATTCACCCCTCCACTTT

v_call: TRBV10-2
j_call: TRBJ2-5
clone_size: -
d_call: -
cdr3_aa: CASSERSEGETQYF
cdr3_nt: TGCGCCAGCAGTGAGAGGTCAGAGGGGGAGACCCAGTACTTC

v_call: TRBV20-1
j_call: TRBJ2-3
clone_size: -
d_call: TRBD2
cdr3_aa: CSAFTSGGMDTQYF
cdr3_nt: TGCAGTGCTTTTACTAGCGGGGGTATGGATACGCAGTATTTT

v_call: TRBV20-1
j_call: TRBJ2-3
clone_size: -
d_call: TRBD2
cdr3_aa: CSASTLAGGTDTQYF
cdr3_nt: TGCAGTGCTAGTACTCTAGCGGGCGGTACAGATACGCAGTATTTT

v_call: TRBV6-1
j_call: TRBJ1-2
clone_size: many
d_call: -
cdr3_aa: CASSELAYSPYGYTF
cdr3_nt: TGTGCCAGCAGTGAACTCGCTTACTCCCCTTATGGCTACACCTTC

v_call: TRBV20-1
j_call: TRBJ1-2
clone_size: -
d_call: TRBD1
cdr3_aa: CSARGDRADGYTF
cdr3_nt: TGCAGTGCTAGAGGGGACAGGGCGGATGGCTACACCTTC